Here is one T cell receptor (beta chain) with its context. Its antigen is still unknown. Germline V gives CDR1 MNHEY, CDR2 SVGAGI. V trimming: 9 bases; J trimming: 5 bases; junction bases outside the gene matches: 5. CDR3 size: 13 residues. This specimen belongs to a study of cytomegalovirus exposure and HLA in healthy donors. Study in general: Genotyping showed roughly 83% of 350 to 400 donors falling in the Caucasian-associated ancestry cluster.

Study-wide findings and caveats: A highly shared variant cluster was judged a likely technical artifact.

The PCR had 60 Vbeta and 13 Jbeta primers. The data were produced by immunoSEQ multiplex PCR, yet TCRdb's version contains in-frame clones alone and is incomplete. In the table there are 130,000 to 150,000 clones, about 64% of which are singletons. This sequence joins TRBV6-5 and TRBJ2-1, with 9 bases aligning to TRBD1. This clonotype was obtained from a man between 60 and 75 years old in good health and CMV-seronegative. Sequencing used PBMCs. CDR3 coding DNA: TGTGCCAGTAACAGGGGGCGCGACAATGAGCAGTTCTTC. Residues: CASNRGRDNEQFF.